This T cell receptor (beta chain) originates from a study of cytomegalovirus exposure and HLA in healthy donors. General study results and limits: Based on reports, TCR beta sequences accurately predicted HLA-A and HLA-B alleles for most subjects.

V lost 0 bases to trimming and J lost 2 bases; unmatched junction nucleotides: 4. CDR1 is SGHRS, CDR2 YFSETQ, per germline. This CDR3 has 16 amino acids. This clone appeared once. Its antigen remains unknown. The PCR had 60 Vbeta and 13 Jbeta primers. Clones were sequenced by immunoSEQ multiplex PCR, and TCRdb holds only the in-frame ones, with some missing. The sample carries about 150,000 clones, about three quarters recorded once. J is TRBJ2-2 and V is TRBV5-1; TRBD2 agrees at 7 bases. What was sequenced was PBMCs. This clonotype was sampled from a young man in good health and CMV-seronegative. The CDR3 is CASSLEASGNTGELFF. The CDR3 nucleotides are TGCGCCAGCAGCTTGGAAGCTAGCGGCAACACCGGGGAGCTGTTTTTT.